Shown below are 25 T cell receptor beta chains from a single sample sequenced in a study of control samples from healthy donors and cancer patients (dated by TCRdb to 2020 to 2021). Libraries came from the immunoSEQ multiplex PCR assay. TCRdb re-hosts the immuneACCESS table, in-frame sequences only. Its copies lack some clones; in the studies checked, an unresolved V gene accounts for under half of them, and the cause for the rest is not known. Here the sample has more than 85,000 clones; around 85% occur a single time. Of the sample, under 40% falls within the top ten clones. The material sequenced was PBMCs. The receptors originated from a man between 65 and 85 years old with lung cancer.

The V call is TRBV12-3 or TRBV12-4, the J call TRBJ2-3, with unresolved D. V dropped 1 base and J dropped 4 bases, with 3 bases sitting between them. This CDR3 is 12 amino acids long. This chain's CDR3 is CASSLVPDTQYF. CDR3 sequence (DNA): TGTGCCAGCAGTTTAGTCCCAGATACGCAGTATTTT.

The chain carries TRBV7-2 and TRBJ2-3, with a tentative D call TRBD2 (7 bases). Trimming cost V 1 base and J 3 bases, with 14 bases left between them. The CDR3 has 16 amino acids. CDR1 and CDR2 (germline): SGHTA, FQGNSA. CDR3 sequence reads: CASSLVVGGPTDTQYF. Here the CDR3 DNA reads TGTGCCAGCAGCTTAGTTGTGGGGGGGCCTACAGATACGCAGTATTTT.

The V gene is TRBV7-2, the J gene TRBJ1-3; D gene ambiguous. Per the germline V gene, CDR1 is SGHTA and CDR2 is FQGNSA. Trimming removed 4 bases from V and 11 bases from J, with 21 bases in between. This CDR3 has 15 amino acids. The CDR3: CASSSPRAGPKSIYF. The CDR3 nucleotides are TGTGCCAGCAGCTCTCCAAGGGCAGGTCCAAAATCCATATATTTT.

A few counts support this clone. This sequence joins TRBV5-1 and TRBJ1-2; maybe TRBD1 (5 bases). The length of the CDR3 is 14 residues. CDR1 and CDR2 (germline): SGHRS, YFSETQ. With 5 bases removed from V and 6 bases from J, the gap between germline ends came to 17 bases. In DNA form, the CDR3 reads TGCGCCAGCAGGGATGCCGGGACCACTCATGGCTACACCTTC. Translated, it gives CASRDAGTTHGYTF.

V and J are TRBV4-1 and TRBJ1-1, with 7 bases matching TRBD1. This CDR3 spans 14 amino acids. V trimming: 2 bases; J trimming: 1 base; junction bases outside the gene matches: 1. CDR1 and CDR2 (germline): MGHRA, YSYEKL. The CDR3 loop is CASSQRTGNTEAFF. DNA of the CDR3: TGCGCCAGCAGCCAAAGGACAGGGAACACTGAAGCTTTCTTT.

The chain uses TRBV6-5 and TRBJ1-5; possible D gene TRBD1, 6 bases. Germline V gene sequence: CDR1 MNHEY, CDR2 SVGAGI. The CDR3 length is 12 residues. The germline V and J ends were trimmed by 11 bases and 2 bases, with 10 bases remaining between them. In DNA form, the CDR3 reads TGTGCCGTGGGGGCTGGCAATCAGCCCCAGCATTTT. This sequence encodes CAVGAGNQPQHF.

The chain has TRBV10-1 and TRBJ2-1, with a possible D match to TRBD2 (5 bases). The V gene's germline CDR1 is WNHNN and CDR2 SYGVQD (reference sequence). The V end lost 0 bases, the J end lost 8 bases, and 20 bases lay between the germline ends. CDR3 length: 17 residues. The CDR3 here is CASSESLWEKSRDEQFF. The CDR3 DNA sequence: TGCGCCAGCAGTGAGTCTTTATGGGAGAAAAGCCGCGATGAGCAGTTCTTC.

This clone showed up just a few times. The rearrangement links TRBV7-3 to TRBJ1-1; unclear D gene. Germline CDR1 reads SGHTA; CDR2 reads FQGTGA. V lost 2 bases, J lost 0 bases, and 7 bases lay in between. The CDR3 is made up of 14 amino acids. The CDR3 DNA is TGTGCCAGCAGCTTAGGCAGCATGAACACTGAAGCTTTCTTT. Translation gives CASSLGSMNTEAFF.

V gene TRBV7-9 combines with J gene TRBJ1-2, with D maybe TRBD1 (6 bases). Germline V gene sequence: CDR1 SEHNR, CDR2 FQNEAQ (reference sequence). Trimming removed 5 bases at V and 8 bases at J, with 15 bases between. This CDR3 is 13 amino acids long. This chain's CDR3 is CASSPGTSTGYTF. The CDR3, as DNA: TGTGCCAGCAGCCCGGGGACATCGACGGGCTACACCTTC.

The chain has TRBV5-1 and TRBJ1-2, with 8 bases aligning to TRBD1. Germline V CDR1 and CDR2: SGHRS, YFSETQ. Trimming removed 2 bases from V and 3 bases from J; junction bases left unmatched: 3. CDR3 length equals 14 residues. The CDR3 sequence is CASSFSDRDYGYTF. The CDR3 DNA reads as TGCGCCAGCAGCTTCTCGGACAGGGACTATGGCTACACCTTC.

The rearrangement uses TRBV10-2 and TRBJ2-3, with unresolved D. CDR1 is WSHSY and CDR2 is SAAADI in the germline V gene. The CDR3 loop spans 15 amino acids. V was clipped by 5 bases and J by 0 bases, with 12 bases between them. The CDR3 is CASSHKRASTDTQYF. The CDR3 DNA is TGCGCCAGCAGTCATAAAAGGGCTAGCACAGATACGCAGTATTTT.

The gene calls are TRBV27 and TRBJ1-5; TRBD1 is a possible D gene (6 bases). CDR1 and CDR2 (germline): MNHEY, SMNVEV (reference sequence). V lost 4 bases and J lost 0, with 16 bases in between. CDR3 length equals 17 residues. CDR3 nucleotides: TGTGCCAGCAGTTACACCCCAACAGGGAGTAGCAATCAGCCCCAGCATTTT. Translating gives CASSYTPTGSSNQPQHF.

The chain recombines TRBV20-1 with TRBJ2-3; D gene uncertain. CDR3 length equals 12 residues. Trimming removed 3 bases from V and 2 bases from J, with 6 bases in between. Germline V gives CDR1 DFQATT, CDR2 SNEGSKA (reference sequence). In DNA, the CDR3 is TGCAGTGCTAGTCCCCCCACAGATACGCAGTATTTT. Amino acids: CSASPPTDTQYF.

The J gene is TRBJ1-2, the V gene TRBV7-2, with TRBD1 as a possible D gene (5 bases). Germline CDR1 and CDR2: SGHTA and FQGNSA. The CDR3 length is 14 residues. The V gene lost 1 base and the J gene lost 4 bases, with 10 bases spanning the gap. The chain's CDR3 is CASSLGRQPYGYTF. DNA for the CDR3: TGTGCCAGCAGCTTAGGCAGACAGCCCTATGGCTACACCTTC.

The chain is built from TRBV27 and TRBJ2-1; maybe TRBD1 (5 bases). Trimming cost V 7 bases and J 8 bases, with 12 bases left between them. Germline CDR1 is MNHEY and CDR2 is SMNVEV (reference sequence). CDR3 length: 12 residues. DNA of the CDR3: TGTGCCAGCACGTCAGGGTTGGATGAGCAGTTCTTC. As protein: CASTSGLDEQFF.

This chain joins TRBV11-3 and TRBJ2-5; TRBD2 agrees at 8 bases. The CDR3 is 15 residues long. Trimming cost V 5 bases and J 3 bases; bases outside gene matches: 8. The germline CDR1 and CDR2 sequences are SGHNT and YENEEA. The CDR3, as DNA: TGTGCCAGCAGCATGCTGGGACTAGAGGAAGAGACCCAGTACTTC. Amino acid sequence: CASSMLGLEEETQYF.

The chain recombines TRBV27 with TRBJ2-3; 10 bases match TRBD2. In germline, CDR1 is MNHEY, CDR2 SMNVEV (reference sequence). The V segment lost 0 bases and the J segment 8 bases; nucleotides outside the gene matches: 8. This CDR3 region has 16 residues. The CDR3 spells CASSLSLAGARGTQYF. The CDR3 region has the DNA TGTGCCAGCAGTTTATCGCTAGCGGGGGCCCGCGGTACGCAGTATTTT.

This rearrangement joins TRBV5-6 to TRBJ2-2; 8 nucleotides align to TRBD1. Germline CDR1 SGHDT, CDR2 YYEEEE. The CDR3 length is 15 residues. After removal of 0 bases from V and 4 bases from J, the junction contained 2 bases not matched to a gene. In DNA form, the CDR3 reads TGTGCCAGCAGCTTGGTCAGGGGGCCCACCGGGGAGCTGTTTTTT. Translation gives CASSLVRGPTGELFF.

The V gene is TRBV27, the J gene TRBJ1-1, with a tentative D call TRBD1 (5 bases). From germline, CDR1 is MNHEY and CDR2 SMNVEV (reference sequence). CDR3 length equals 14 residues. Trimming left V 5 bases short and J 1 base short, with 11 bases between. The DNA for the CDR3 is TGTGCCAGCAGTCCCCCGGGGGGGAACACTGAAGCTTTCTTT. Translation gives CASSPPGGNTEAFF.

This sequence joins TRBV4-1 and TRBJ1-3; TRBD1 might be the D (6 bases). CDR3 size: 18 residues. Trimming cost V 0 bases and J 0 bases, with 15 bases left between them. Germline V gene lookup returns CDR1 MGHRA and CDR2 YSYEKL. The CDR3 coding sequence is TGCGCCAGCAGCCAAGATTCGTGGACAGCCTCCTCTGGAAACACCATATATTTT. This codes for CASSQDSWTASSGNTIYF.

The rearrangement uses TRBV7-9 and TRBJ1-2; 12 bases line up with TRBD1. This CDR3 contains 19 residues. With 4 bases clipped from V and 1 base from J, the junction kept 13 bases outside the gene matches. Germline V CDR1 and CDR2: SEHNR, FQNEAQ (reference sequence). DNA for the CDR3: TGTGCCAGCAGCTCGCTCGGGACAGGGGGCGCAAGCGGTAACTATGGCTACACCTTC. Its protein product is CASSSLGTGGASGNYGYTF.

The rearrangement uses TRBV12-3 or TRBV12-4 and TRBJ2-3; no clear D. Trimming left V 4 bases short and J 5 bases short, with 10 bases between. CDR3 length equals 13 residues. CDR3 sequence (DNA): TGTGCCAGCAGTTCGCGGTCGGGAGATACGCAGTATTTT. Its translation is CASSSRSGDTQYF.

Here the CDR3 reads CASSVLAGATGELFF. The CDR3 bases are TGTGCCAGCAGCGTATTGGCGGGGGCGACCGGGGAGCTGTTTTTT. This chain joins TRBV9 and TRBJ2-2, with D perhaps TRBD2 (7 bases). From germline, CDR1 is SGDLS and CDR2 YYNGEE. The CDR3 runs to 15 residues. V dropped 1 base and J dropped 5 bases, with 12 bases sitting between them. The full variable domain, rest sourced from reference TRBV9 and TRBJ2-2, is DSGVTQTPKHLITATGQRVTLRCSPRSGDLSVYWYQQSLDQGLQFLIQYYNGEERAKGNILERFSAQQFPDLHSELNLSSLELGDSALYFCASSVLAGATGELFFGEGSRLTVL.

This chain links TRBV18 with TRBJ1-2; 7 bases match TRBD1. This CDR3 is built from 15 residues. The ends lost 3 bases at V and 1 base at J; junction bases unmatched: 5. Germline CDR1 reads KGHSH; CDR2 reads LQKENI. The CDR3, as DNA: TGTGCCAGCTCACCGGAACAGGGGTTTAACTATGGCTACACCTTC. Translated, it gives CASSPEQGFNYGYTF.

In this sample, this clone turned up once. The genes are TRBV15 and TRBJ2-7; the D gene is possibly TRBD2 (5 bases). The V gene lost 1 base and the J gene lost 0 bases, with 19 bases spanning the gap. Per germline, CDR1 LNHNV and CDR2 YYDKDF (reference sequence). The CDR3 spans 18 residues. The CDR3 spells CATSRGSRTDYSSYEQYF. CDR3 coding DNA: TGTGCCACCAGCAGAGGAAGCAGGACTGATTATAGCTCCTACGAGCAGTACTTC.